A single sample gave rise to the 25 T cell receptor beta chains below, sequenced in a study of blood T cell repertoires in COVID-19. Sequencing was performed with immunoSEQ multiplex PCR; in TCRdb, only in-frame clones are kept and a portion is missing. The sample lists fewer than 300,000 clones, 80% to 95% occurring once. Material for sequencing was peripheral blood. The receptors come from a person aged 18 to 29 with COVID-19, enrolled during active disease.

V usage is TRBV25-1 and J usage is TRBJ1-1; TRBD1 might be the D (5 bases). The germline gives CDR1 MGHDK, CDR2 SYGVNS. This CDR3 has 17 residues. V was clipped by 0 bases and J by 1 base, with 15 bases between them. This CDR3 is CASSEYLEGRANTEAFF. The CDR3 DNA is TGTGCCAGCAGTGAATATCTGGAGGGGCGTGCGAACACTGAAGCTTTCTTT. Supplemented by reference TRBV25-1 and TRBJ1-1, the full variable domain reads EADIYQTPRYLVIGTGKKITLECSQTMGHDKMYWYQQDPGMELHLIHYSYGVNSTEKGDLSSESTVSRIRTEHFPLTLESARPSHTSQYLCASSEYLEGRANTEAFFGQGTRLTVV.

This clone was observed a single time. The rearrangement uses TRBV24-1 and TRBJ2-5; the D is unclear. The germline CDR1 and CDR2 sequences are KGHDR and SFDVKD. V was cut by 6 bases and J by 4 bases, with 8 bases left in between. This CDR3 has 12 amino acids. The CDR3 nucleotides read TGTGCCACCAGTAGCGTAGGAGAGACCCAGTACTTC. Its translation is CATSSVGETQYF.

The V gene is TRBV4-1, the J gene TRBJ2-2; D is possibly TRBD2 (6 bases). Germline V CDR1 and CDR2: MGHRA, YSYEKL. The CDR3 extends over 17 amino acids. V shed 0 bases and J shed 0 bases, with 11 bases lying between them. The CDR3, as DNA: TGCGCCAGCAGCCAAGATGAGAGGAGGGCGAACACCGGGGAGCTGTTTTTT. Protein product: CASSQDERRANTGELFF.

This clone was seen more than once but under ten times. This chain links TRBV2 with TRBJ2-3; no firm D call. The CDR3 consists of 14 residues. V was clipped by 1 base and J by 9 bases, with 14 bases between them. CDR1 and CDR2 (germline): SNHLY, FYNNEI. The CDR3 DNA sequence: TGTGCCAGCAGTGAAGATCATCCCACCCAGACGCAGTATTTT. This sequence encodes CASSEDHPTQTQYF.

This chain uses TRBV7-3 with TRBJ2-1, with 9 bases aligning to TRBD2. This CDR3 comprises 16 residues. V dropped 5 bases and J dropped 0; count of bases not matched to a gene: 5. Germline V CDR1 and CDR2: SGHTA, FQGTGA. CDR3 nucleotides: TGTGCCAGCAGCCCGCGGGAGGGTAGCTCCTACAATGAGCAGTTCTTC. Its protein is CASSPREGSSYNEQFF.

The chain couples TRBV6-5 to TRBJ2-5; D not certain. V gave up 6 bases and J gave up 2 bases, with 13 bases separating them. Germline CDR1 and CDR2: MNHEY and SVGAGI. The CDR3 runs 14 residues. CDR3 protein: CASRSRRVQETQYF. In DNA, the CDR3 is TGTGCCAGCAGGTCAAGACGGGTTCAAGAGACCCAGTACTTC.

J is TRBJ2-7 and V is TRBV5-1; weak D call: TRBD2 (6 bases). V was pared by 3 bases and J by 5 bases, with 24 bases between. Looked up from germline, CDR1 is SGHRS and CDR2 is YFSETQ. The CDR3 extends over 17 amino acids. The CDR3 bases are TGCGCCAGCAGCTCGGCCGCATCTGGAGGGGTTATCGACGAGCAGTACTTC. This sequence encodes CASSSAASGGVIDEQYF.

The chain carries TRBV3-1 (or the pseudogene TRBV3-2) and TRBJ1-5; D is ambiguous. Germline values: CDR1 LGHDT, CDR2 YNNKEL (reference sequence). V lost 0 bases and J lost 5, with 5 bases in between. CDR3 length: 13 residues. In DNA form, the CDR3 reads TGTGCCAGCAGCCAAGATCTTGATCAGCCCCAGCATTTT. It yields the protein CASSQDLDQPQHF.

V gene TRBV23-1 combines with J gene TRBJ1-4; D possibly corresponds to TRBD1 (5 bases). TRBV23-1 belongs to the ORF category, with a function that is uncertain. This CDR3 spans 11 amino acids. CDR3 sequence reads: CARGGNEKLFF. The CDR3 bases are TGCGCGAGGGGAGGGAATGAAAAACTGTTTTTT.

This chain connects TRBV14 to TRBJ2-3, with a possible D match to TRBD1 (5 bases). V was clipped by 1 base and J by 9 bases, with 17 bases between them. The V gene's germline CDR1 is SGHDN and CDR2 FVKESK. The CDR3 covers 15 residues. The chain's CDR3 is CASSQGTTVELTQYF. CDR3 bases: TGTGCCAGCAGCCAAGGAACGACAGTCGAACTAACGCAGTATTTT.

A few counts support this clone. This sequence joins TRBV2 and TRBJ2-3; TRBD2 matches 12 bases. The CDR3 is made up of 17 amino acids. CDR1 is SNHLY, CDR2 FYNNEI, per germline. After removal of 6 bases from V and 1 base from J, the junction contained 8 bases not matched to a gene. CDR3 in amino acids: CASRRWTSGDGTDTQYF. CDR3 sequence (DNA): TGTGCCAGCAGGAGATGGACTAGCGGGGATGGCACAGATACGCAGTATTTT.

The chain joins TRBV28 to TRBJ2-5; D not certain. The V gene's germline CDR1 is MDHEN and CDR2 SYDVKM. Trimming left V 7 bases short and J 4 bases short, with 7 bases between. This CDR3 region has 11 residues. CDR3 in amino acids: CASTPGETQYF. Written as DNA, the CDR3 is TGTGCCAGCACCCCGGGAGAGACCCAGTACTTC. The entire variable domain, with the rest obtained from reference TRBV28 and TRBJ2-5, is as follows: DVKVTQSSRYLVKRTGEKVFLECVQDMDHENMFWYRQDPGLGLRLIYFSYDVKMKEKGDIPEGYSVSREKKERFSLILESASTNQTSMYLCASTPGETQYFGPGTRLLVL.

This clone was counted only a few times. The chain is built from TRBV19 and TRBJ2-1; a possible D gene is TRBD2 (6 bases). The CDR3 is made up of 13 amino acids. Germline lookup yields CDR1 LNHDA and CDR2 SQIVND (reference sequence). This chain's CDR3 is CASGGDNYNEQFF. CDR3 sequence (DNA): TGTGCTTCCGGGGGTGATAACTACAATGAGCAGTTCTTC.

The chain couples TRBV11-3 to TRBJ2-3; TRBD2 matches 12 bases. Germline-derived CDR1 and CDR2 are SGHNT and YENEEA. V trimming: 1 base; J trimming: 7 bases; junction bases outside the gene matches: 9. CDR3 length equals 17 residues. The CDR3 DNA sequence: TGTGCCAGCAGCTTAGGGGGGACTAGCGGGCAGGGGAATACGCAGTATTTT. This encodes CASSLGGTSGQGNTQYF. Full variable domain (remainder filled in from reference TRBV11-3 and TRBJ2-3): EAGVVQSPRYKIIEKKQPVAFWCNPISGHNTLYWYLQNLGQGPELLIRYENEEAVDDSQLPKDRFSAERLKGVDSTLKIQPAELGDSAVYLCASSLGGTSGQGNTQYFGPGTRLTVL.

The chain couples TRBV7-8 to TRBJ2-1; 7 bases fit TRBD2. The CDR3 contains 17 residues. J gave up 4 bases and V 6 bases, and 15 bases lay outside the gene matches. The V gene's germline CDR1 is SGHVS and CDR2 FQNEAQ. The CDR3: CASSQRLGLAAYNEQFF. The CDR3 DNA reads TGTGCCAGCAGTCAGAGACTGGGCCTAGCGGCGTACAATGAGCAGTTCTTC. The whole variable domain, filled in from reference TRBV7-8 and TRBJ2-1, reads GAGVSQSPRYKVAKRGQDVALRCDPISGHVSLFWYQQALGQGPEFLTYFQNEAQLDKSGLPSDRFFAERPEGSVSTLKIQRTQQEDSAVYLCASSQRLGLAAYNEQFFGPGTRLTVL.

This clone was counted a few times. The V gene is TRBV4-1, the J gene TRBJ2-7; 8 bases are shared with TRBD1. CDR3 length: 16 amino acids. The V gene's germline CDR1 is MGHRA and CDR2 YSYEKL. Trimming at V came to 0 bases and at J to 4 bases, leaving 8 bases not matched to a gene. DNA of the CDR3: TGCGCCAGCAGCCAAGATTTCCCGGACAGGGTGTACGAGCAGTACTTC. Translated: CASSQDFPDRVYEQYF.

The genes are TRBV6-5 and TRBJ1-4; no reliable D call. The CDR3 covers 13 residues. Germline CDR1 is MNHEY and CDR2 is SVGAGI. V dropped 8 bases and J dropped 9 bases, with 16 bases sitting between them. Here the CDR3 DNA reads TGTGCCAGCCGCCCCCAGAGGTATCAAAAACTGTTTTTT. This codes for CASRPQRYQKLFF.

This chain joins TRBV2 and TRBJ2-5, with 13 bases fitting TRBD2. Germline lookup yields CDR1 SNHLY and CDR2 FYNNEI. J lost 2 bases, V lost 4 bases, and 1 base had no gene match. This CDR3 spans 15 amino acids. As DNA, the CDR3 is TGTGCCAGCAGTGGGACTAGCGGGGGACAAGAGACCCAGTACTTC. Protein: CASSGTSGGQETQYF.

V is TRBV11-2 and J is TRBJ2-7; 11 bases are a match to TRBD2. Germline V gene sequence: CDR1 SGHAT, CDR2 FQNNGV. This CDR3 spans 15 amino acids. The trim removed 3 bases at V and 7 bases at J, leaving 8 bases unmatched. CDR3 amino acids: CASSFLTSGAQEQYF. The DNA for the CDR3 is TGTGCCAGCAGCTTCCTGACTAGCGGGGCCCAGGAGCAGTACTTC.

J is TRBJ1-4 and V is TRBV6-5; 9 bases match TRBD1. V was clipped by 6 bases and J by 10 bases; unmatched bases: 3. CDR1 and CDR2 (germline): MNHEY, SVGAGI. The CDR3 has 12 residues. The CDR3 bases are TGTGCCAGCAGCCCGGACAGGGGAAAACTGTTTTTT. Residues: CASSPDRGKLFF.

The DNA of the CDR3 is TGTGCCAGCCACGGGATGATTGACTATGGCTACACCTTC. Amino acid sequence: CASHGMIDYGYTF. The chain carries TRBV18 and TRBJ1-2; D ambiguous. CDR1 and CDR2 (germline): KGHSH, LQKENI. Trimming stripped 8 bases from V and 3 bases from J, with 13 bases between. This CDR3 contains 13 residues.

This chain connects TRBV27 to TRBJ2-6; a weak D match, TRBD1 (6 bases). The CDR3 runs to 16 residues. The germline V and J ends were trimmed by 2 bases and 2 bases, with 10 bases remaining between them. Germline lookup yields CDR1 MNHEY and CDR2 SMNVEV (reference sequence). The CDR3 protein is CASSLRQGTGANVLTF. The DNA of the CDR3 is TGTGCCAGCAGTTTACGGCAGGGGACTGGGGCCAACGTCCTGACTTTC.

The J gene is TRBJ1-6, the V gene TRBV7-2, with 7 bases matching TRBD1. Germline lookup yields CDR1 SGHTA and CDR2 FQGNSA. The CDR3 has 14 residues. The J segment lost 7 bases and the V segment lost 3 bases, leaving 3 bases of the junction unmatched. The CDR3 coding sequence is TGTGCCAGCAGCTTGACAGGGTACAATTCACCCCTCCACTTT. Amino acid sequence: CASSLTGYNSPLHF. The full variable domain, with the rest looked up from reference TRBV7-2 and TRBJ1-6, is GAGVSQSPSNKVTEKGKDVELRCDPISGHTALYWYRQSLGQGLEFLIYFQGNSAPDKSGLPSDRFSAERTGGSVSTLTIQRTQQEDSAVYLCASSLTGYNSPLHFGNGTRLTVT.

V and J are TRBV11-2 and TRBJ2-7; maybe TRBD1 (5 bases). Germline V gene data show CDR1 as SGHAT and CDR2 as FQNNGV. V gave up 1 base and J gave up 1 base, with 11 bases separating them. The CDR3 runs 15 residues. CDR3 sequence (DNA): TGTGCCAGCAGCTTAGGGGAAGGGGTTTCCTACGAGCAGTACTTC. Protein sequence: CASSLGEGVSYEQYF.

The V and J genes are TRBV7-2 and TRBJ2-7; TRBD1 matches 7 bases. In germline, CDR1 is SGHTA, CDR2 FQGNSA. Trimming cost V 4 bases and J 3 bases; bases outside gene matches: 6. The CDR3 spans 14 residues. The CDR3 nucleotides read TGTGCCAGCAGCTCCGGTACAGGGGACTACGAGCAGTACTTC. Protein product: CASSSGTGDYEQYF.